This T cell receptor beta chain was sequenced for a study of cytomegalovirus exposure and HLA in healthy donors. The PCR ran on 60 Vbeta and 13 Jbeta primers. Generated by immunoSEQ multiplex PCR, the TCRdb table keeps only in-frame clones and is missing some. The table lists 180,000 or so clones, roughly 80% of them singletons. Trimming left V 6 bases short and J 6 bases short, with 13 bases between. This CDR3 comprises 13 residues. Germline CDR1 and CDR2: MDHEN and SYDVKM. V gene TRBV28 combines with J gene TRBJ2-3; D perhaps matches TRBD2 (5 bases). The receptor was isolated from a female donor in good health and CMV-seronegative. Specimen: PBMCs. CDR3: CASRMAGGDTQYF. DNA of the CDR3: TGTGCCAGCAGGATGGCGGGCGGGGATACGCAGTATTTT.